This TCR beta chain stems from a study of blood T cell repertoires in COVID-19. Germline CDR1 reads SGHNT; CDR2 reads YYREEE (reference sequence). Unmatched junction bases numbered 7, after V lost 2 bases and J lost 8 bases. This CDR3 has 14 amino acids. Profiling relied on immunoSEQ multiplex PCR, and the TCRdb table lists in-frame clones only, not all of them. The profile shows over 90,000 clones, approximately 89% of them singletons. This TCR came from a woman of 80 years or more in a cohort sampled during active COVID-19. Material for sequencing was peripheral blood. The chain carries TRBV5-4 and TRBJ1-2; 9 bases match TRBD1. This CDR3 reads CASSLAQGAVGYTF. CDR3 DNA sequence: TGTGCCAGCAGCTTAGCACAGGGGGCCGTAGGCTACACCTTC.